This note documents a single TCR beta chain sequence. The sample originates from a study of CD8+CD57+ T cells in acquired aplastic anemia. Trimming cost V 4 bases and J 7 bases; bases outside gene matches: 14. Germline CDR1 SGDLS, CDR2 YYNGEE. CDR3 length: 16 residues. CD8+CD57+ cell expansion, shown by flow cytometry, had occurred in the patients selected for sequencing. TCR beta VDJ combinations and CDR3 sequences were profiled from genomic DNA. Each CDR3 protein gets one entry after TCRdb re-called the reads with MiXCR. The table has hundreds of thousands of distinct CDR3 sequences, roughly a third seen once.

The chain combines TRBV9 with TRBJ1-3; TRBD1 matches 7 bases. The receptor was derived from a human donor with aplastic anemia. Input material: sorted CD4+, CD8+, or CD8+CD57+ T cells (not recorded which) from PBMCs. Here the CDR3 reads CASSPRGGGITNTIYF. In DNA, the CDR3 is TGTGCCAGCAGCCCCCGGGGAGGGGGCATTACTAACACCATATATTTT.